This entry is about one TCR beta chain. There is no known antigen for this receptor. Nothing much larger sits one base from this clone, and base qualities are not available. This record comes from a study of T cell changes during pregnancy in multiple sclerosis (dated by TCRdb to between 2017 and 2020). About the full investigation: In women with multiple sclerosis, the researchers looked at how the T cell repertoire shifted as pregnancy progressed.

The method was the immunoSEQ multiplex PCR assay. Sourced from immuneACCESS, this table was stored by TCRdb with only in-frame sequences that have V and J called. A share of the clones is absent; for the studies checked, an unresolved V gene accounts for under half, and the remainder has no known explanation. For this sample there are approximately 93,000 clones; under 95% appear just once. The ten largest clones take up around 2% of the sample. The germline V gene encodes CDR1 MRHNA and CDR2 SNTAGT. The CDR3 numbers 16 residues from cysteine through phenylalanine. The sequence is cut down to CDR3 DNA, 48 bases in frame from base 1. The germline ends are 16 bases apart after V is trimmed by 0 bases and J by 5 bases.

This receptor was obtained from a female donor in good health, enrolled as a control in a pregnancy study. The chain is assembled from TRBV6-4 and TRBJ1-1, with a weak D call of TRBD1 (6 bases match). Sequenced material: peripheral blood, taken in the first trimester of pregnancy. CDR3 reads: CASSDSPKGDLTEAFF. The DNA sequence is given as TGTGCCAGCAGTGACTCCCCGAAGGGGGATTTAACTGAAGCTTTCTTT.